The 15 T cell receptor beta chains given below trace back to one sample, sequenced in a study of T cell responses to AZD1222 COVID-19 vaccine. The repertoire was sequenced with immunoSEQ multiplex PCR; TCRdb's copy has only in-frame clones and lacks some. The sample lists around 97,000 clones; around nine tenths were seen once. The sample consisted of peripheral blood, taken on day 0 of AZD1222 vaccination. These receptors came from an adult in good health.

The V and J genes are TRBV18 and TRBJ2-7; D is ambiguous. CDR1 is KGHSH, CDR2 LQKENI, per germline. This CDR3 spans 16 amino acids. V lost 1 base to trimming and J lost 6 bases, with 19 bases between them. For the CDR3, the DNA is TGTGCCAGCTCACCACGAGCCCCGAGCCCCCCCCTCGAGCAGTACTTC. This codes for CASSPRAPSPPLEQYF.

The V and J genes are TRBV2 and TRBJ2-1, with 15 bases fitting TRBD2. Germline lookup yields CDR1 SNHLY and CDR2 FYNNEI. This CDR3 contains 15 residues. The J segment lost 9 bases and the V segment lost 6 bases, leaving 6 bases of the junction unmatched. Here the CDR3 reads CASSAGLAGGLEQFF. The DNA of the CDR3 is TGTGCCAGCAGCGCGGGACTAGCGGGGGGTCTTGAGCAGTTCTTC. The complete variable domain, with remaining parts taken from reference TRBV2 and TRBJ2-1, reads EPEVTQTPSHQVTQMGQEVILRCVPISNHLYFYWYRQILGQKVEFLVSFYNNEISEKSEIFDDQFSVERPDGSNFTLKIRSTKLEDSAMYFCASSAGLAGGLEQFFGPGTRLTVL.

The chain combines TRBV6-5 with TRBJ1-5; the D gene is possibly TRBD1 (5 bases). The germline CDR1 and CDR2 sequences are MNHEY and SVGAGI. The CDR3 spans 15 residues. V shed 5 bases and J shed 1 base, with 12 bases lying between them. CDR3 DNA sequence: TGTGCCAGCAGTACCGGGGACTCAAGCAATCAGCCCCAGCATTTT. Its protein product is CASSTGDSSNQPQHF.

This clone was detected once. J is TRBJ1-4 and V is TRBV11-2; 7 nucleotides align to TRBD1. The CDR3 is 16 amino acids. The V segment lost 1 base and the J segment 7 bases; nucleotides outside the gene matches: 9. From germline, CDR1 is SGHAT and CDR2 FQNNGV. For the CDR3, the DNA is TGTGCCAGCAGCTTAGGTATTGGCAGGGGGAGTGAAAAACTGTTTTTT. Its translation is CASSLGIGRGSEKLFF.

This clone has only one observation. This chain links TRBV27 with TRBJ1-5; D not certain. The CDR3 totals 16 residues. Germline lookup yields CDR1 MNHEY and CDR2 SMNVEV (reference sequence). Trimming cost V 0 bases and J 0 bases, with 9 bases left between them. The CDR3 DNA reads as TGTGCCAGCAGTTTATCAGCATATAATAGCAATCAGCCCCAGCATTTT. As protein: CASSLSAYNSNQPQHF.

The chain combines TRBV7-9 with TRBJ2-5; 7 positions agree with TRBD2. Germline assignment: CDR1 SEHNR and CDR2 FQNEAQ (reference sequence). The CDR3 is 15 residues long. J gave up 4 bases and V 4 bases, and 9 bases lay outside the gene matches. The CDR3 loop reads CASSSSGGGVETQYF. The CDR3 nucleotides read TGTGCCAGCAGCTCGTCTGGGGGGGGAGTAGAGACCCAGTACTTC.

The chain uses TRBV19 and TRBJ1-5; a weak D match, TRBD1 (6 bases). The CDR3 is 13 amino acids. Trimming left V 7 bases short and J 2 bases short, with 9 bases between. Germline V gene lookup returns CDR1 LNHDA and CDR2 SQIVND (reference sequence). The CDR3 region has the DNA TGTGCCAGTATGCCAGGGGGCAATCAGCCCCAGCATTTT. It yields the protein CASMPGGNQPQHF.

This chain links TRBV27 with TRBJ1-5; unclear D gene. Trimming took 2 bases from V and 0 from J, leaving 5 bases between them. CDR1 and CDR2 (germline): MNHEY, SMNVEV (reference sequence). This CDR3 is 14 amino acids long. CDR3: CASSLQYSNQPQHF. DNA of the CDR3: TGTGCCAGCAGTTTACAATATAGCAATCAGCCCCAGCATTTT.

The CDR3 nucleotides read TGTGCCAGCAGCCAGGAGCAGCGGGAGGCTTTCTTT. Its protein is CASSQEQREAFF. This sequence joins TRBV3-1 (or the pseudogene TRBV3-2) and TRBJ1-1; D remains ambiguous. The CDR3 sequence is 12 residues long. Trimming took off 3 bases at V and 11 bases at J, with 13 bases between the two ends. Germline values: CDR1 LGHDT, CDR2 YNNKEL (reference sequence).

CDR3 coding DNA: TGTGCCAGTAGTATCGGCAGGGAAGGTGGCTACACCTTC. Translating gives CASSIGREGGYTF. The chain combines TRBV19 with TRBJ1-2, with D maybe TRBD1 (5 bases). V was trimmed by 3 bases and J by 7 bases, leaving 12 bases between them. Germline CDR1 LNHDA, CDR2 SQIVND (reference sequence). The CDR3 runs 13 residues.

CDR3 amino acids: CASSQPSSQVQETQYF. CDR3 DNA: TGTGCCAGCAGCCAGCCCAGCAGCCAGGTCCAAGAGACCCAGTACTTC. The V call is TRBV28, the J call TRBJ2-5, with D hard to call. Between the trimmed V and J ends, which lost 6 bases and 1 base, there was a span of 18 bases. The CDR3 spans 16 residues. CDR1 MDHEN and CDR2 SYDVKM come from the germline V gene.

The chain carries TRBV28 and TRBJ1-2; the D gene is possibly TRBD1 (5 bases). The V and J ends lost 7 bases and 2 bases respectively, with 14 bases between them. The CDR3 totals 14 residues. Germline loops: CDR1 MDHEN, CDR2 SYDVKM. This CDR3 is CASIDLDRNYGYTF. In nucleotides, the CDR3 is TGTGCCAGCATTGACCTAGACAGAAACTATGGCTACACCTTC.

The chain couples TRBV7-2 to TRBJ1-6, with a possible D match to TRBD1 (5 bases). The CDR3 contains 19 residues. Trimming shortened V by 5 bases and J by 7 bases, and 27 bases separated the two germline ends. Germline assignment: CDR1 SGHTA and CDR2 FQGNSA. The CDR3 DNA reads as TGTGCCAGCAGCCCTTCAGGCCAGGGAGGAGGAACGGGGAATTCACCCCTCCACTTT. Translation gives CASSPSGQGGGTGNSPLHF.

The chain carries TRBV6-5 and TRBJ1-2, with D perhaps TRBD1 (6 bases). The CDR3 consists of 13 residues. V dropped 6 bases and J dropped 3 bases, with 11 bases sitting between them. The V gene's germline CDR1 is MNHEY and CDR2 SVGAGI. The CDR3 region has the DNA TGTGCCAGCAGGCCGGACAGATACTATGGCTACACCTTC. Its protein product is CASRPDRYYGYTF.

The chain recombines TRBV13 with TRBJ2-5; TRBD1 agrees at 9 bases. The CDR3 is 15 residues long. The V gene's germline CDR1 is PRHDT and CDR2 FYEKMQ (reference sequence). J lost 4 bases, V lost 2 bases, and 5 bases had no gene match. CDR3 nucleotides: TGTGCCAGCAGCTTAAAGACAGGGGGAATAGAGACCCAGTACTTC. Translation gives CASSLKTGGIETQYF.